Following are 20 T cell receptor beta chains from one sample sequenced in a study of T-cell reconstitution after alpha-beta-depleted transplantation in children. A TCRbeta library incorporating unique molecular identifiers was prepared. TCRdb reanalysed the PCR reads using MiXCR and keeps one entry per CDR3 protein. The table lists about 980,000 distinct CDR3 sequences, roughly 29% of them singletons. This specimen was PBMCs, mostly from graft donor cells, taken 360 days after TCRalphabeta/CD19-depleted stem cell transplant. These receptors were collected from a boy in the first two years of life who had a stem cell transplant for SCID, so the T cells may come from the graft donor.

This clonotype was counted only a few times. The gene calls are TRBV20-1 and TRBJ2-3; D possibly matches TRBD1 or TRBD2 (5 bases each). Per germline, CDR1 DFQATT and CDR2 SNEGSKA (reference sequence). Trimming pared 6 bases from V and 2 bases from J, leaving 12 bases between. The CDR3 contains 13 residues. This CDR3 reads CSAHKGPTDTQYF. Written as DNA, the CDR3 is TGCAGTGCCCATAAGGGACCCACAGATACGCAGTATTTT.

A few counts support this clonotype. V is TRBV5-1 and J is TRBJ1-2; tentatively, D is TRBD1 (5 bases). Germline lookup yields CDR1 SGHRS and CDR2 YFSETQ. The CDR3 length is 14 residues. With 2 bases removed from V and 2 bases from J, the gap between germline ends came to 10 bases. The CDR3 coding sequence is TGCGCCAGCAGCTTCGACGGGGGAAACTATGGCTACACCTTC. Encoded protein: CASSFDGGNYGYTF.

A remark on this clonotype: The CDR3 end shows no conserved phenylalanine or tryptophan, and so a read error is likely. The V gene is TRBV5-1, the J gene TRBJ1-2; D is uncertain. This CDR3 region has 13 residues. V lost 5 bases, J lost 3 bases, and 11 bases lay in between. The germline CDR1 and CDR2 sequences are SGHRS and YFSETQ. CDR3 sequence: CASRRRPDYGYTY. For the CDR3, the DNA is TGCGCCAGCAGACGCCGTCCGGACTATGGCTACACCTAC.

The CDR3 DNA follows: TGTGCCAGCAGCGACAGCGGGGGGCCGTGGGATGAGCAGTTCTTC. It encodes CASSDSGGPWDEQFF. This sequence joins TRBV2 and TRBJ2-1; 9 nucleotides align to TRBD2. Looked up from germline, CDR1 is SNHLY and CDR2 is FYNNEI. J gave up 8 bases and V 6 bases, and 11 bases lay outside the gene matches. This CDR3 is 15 amino acids long.

CDR3 protein: CASSPARTGELFF. CDR3 bases: TGTGCCAGCAGTCCGGCGCGGACCGGGGAGCTGTTTTTT. This rearrangement joins TRBV6-1 to TRBJ2-2; the D is unclear. Germline V gene lookup returns CDR1 MNHNS and CDR2 SASEGT. V gave up 5 bases and J gave up 5 bases, with 9 bases separating them. This CDR3 comprises 13 residues.

The V gene is TRBV15, the J gene TRBJ1-1; TRBD1 might be the D (5 bases). This CDR3 is built from 12 residues. Germline V gene lookup returns CDR1 LNHNV and CDR2 YYDKDF (reference sequence). V lost 0 bases to trimming and J lost 8 bases, with 7 bases between them. CDR3 region: CATSREGGEAFF. In DNA form, the CDR3 reads TGTGCCACCAGCAGAGAGGGGGGGGAAGCTTTCTTT. The full variable domain, in which reference TRBV15 and TRBJ1-1 provide the parts outside the CDR3, is DAMVIQNPRYQVTQFGKPVTLSCSQTLNHNVMYWYQQKSSQAPKLLFHYYDKDFNNEADTPDNFQSRRPNTSFCFLDIRSPGLGDTAMYLCATSREGGEAFFGQGTRLTVV.

This clonotype was seen only a few times. V gene TRBV10-1 combines with J gene TRBJ2-1; TRBD1 aligns across 8 bases. CDR3 length: 14 amino acids. Germline-derived CDR1 and CDR2 are WNHNN and SYGVQD (reference sequence). J gave up 6 bases and V 4 bases, and 5 bases lay outside the gene matches. The CDR3 region is CASSGRTGPNEQFF. In nucleotides, the CDR3 is TGCGCCAGCAGTGGTAGGACAGGGCCCAATGAGCAGTTCTTC.

The J gene is TRBJ1-2, the V gene TRBV29-1, with no clear D. Germline V gives CDR1 SQVTM, CDR2 ANQGSEA. V lost 1 base and J 5 bases, leaving 5 bases between the germline ends. CDR3 length: 11 amino acids. CDR3 amino acids: CSVEAWYGYTF. As DNA, the CDR3 is TGCAGCGTTGAAGCCTGGTATGGCTACACCTTC. The whole variable domain, filled in from reference TRBV29-1 and TRBJ1-2, reads SAVISQKPSRDICQRGTSLTIQCQVDSQVTMMFWYRQQPGQSLTLIATANQGSEATYESGFVIDKFPISRPNLTFSTLTVSNMSPEDSSIYLCSVEAWYGYTFGSGTRLTVV.

J is TRBJ2-5 and V is TRBV10-3, with 8 bases fitting TRBD2. Germline V CDR1 and CDR2: ENHRY, SYGVKD. The junction had 2 bases not matched to a gene; V was cut back by 5 bases and J by 0 bases. The CDR3 covers 14 residues. As DNA, the CDR3 is TGTGCCATCAGTCGGGGGGGCGACCAAGAGACCCAGTACTTC. Amino acids: CAISRGGDQETQYF.

This clonotype has just one count. The chain combines TRBV20-1 with TRBJ2-7, with D maybe TRBD1 (5 bases). The CDR3 is made up of 13 amino acids. The V gene lost 2 bases and the J gene lost 6 bases, with 14 bases spanning the gap. Germline CDR1 and CDR2: DFQATT and SNEGSKA (reference sequence). The CDR3, as DNA: TGCAGTGCTAGACAGCCTCAGGGTGGCGAGCAGTACTTC. Encoded protein: CSARQPQGGEQYF.

The chain links TRBV4-2 to TRBJ2-3, with D uncertain. Germline CDR1 is LGHNA and CDR2 is YNFKEQ. This CDR3 region has 18 residues. The germline V and J ends were trimmed by 0 bases and 0 bases, with 16 bases remaining between them. This CDR3 reads CASSQDFLTGASTDTQYF. In nucleotides, the CDR3 is TGTGCCAGCAGCCAAGATTTCCTCACCGGCGCTAGCACAGATACGCAGTATTTT.

This chain links TRBV29-1 with TRBJ2-1; TRBD1 matches at 7 bases. Germline V gene sequence: CDR1 SQVTM, CDR2 ANQGSEA. The CDR3 covers 13 residues. Trimming cost V 3 bases and J 7 bases; bases outside gene matches: 6. The CDR3 coding sequence is TGCAGCGTTGACAGAGGGGGCGAGAATGAGCAGTTCTTC. Its translation: CSVDRGGENEQFF.

V and J are TRBV12-3 or TRBV12-4 and TRBJ1-1; no definite D call. V gave up 7 bases and J gave up 5 bases, with 17 bases separating them. This CDR3 is built from 14 residues. The DNA for the CDR3 is TGTGCCAGCACCCCTCGGCAGTCCTCTACTGAAGCTTTCTTT. Translating gives CASTPRQSSTEAFF.

This clonotype occurred a few times. The chain uses TRBV7-9 and TRBJ1-6; the D is unclear. The CDR3 spans 13 residues. Looked up from germline, CDR1 is SEHNR and CDR2 is FQNEAQ (reference sequence). V was pared by 4 bases and J by 10 bases, with 11 bases between. The CDR3 region is CASSYAARSPLHF. Here the CDR3 DNA reads TGTGCCAGCAGCTACGCCGCGAGGTCACCCCTCCACTTT.

The J gene is TRBJ2-3, the V gene TRBV4-3, with 7 bases matching TRBD1. The CDR3 covers 17 residues. CDR1 and CDR2 from the germline V gene are LGHNA and YSLEER. The ends lost 0 bases at V and 1 base at J; junction bases unmatched: 7. The CDR3 loop is CASSQDPLGQRTDTQYF. The CDR3 DNA follows: TGCGCCAGCAGCCAAGATCCCTTGGGACAGCGCACAGATACGCAGTATTTT.

The V gene is TRBV19, the J gene TRBJ2-2; no firm D call. This CDR3 contains 16 residues. V was pared by 9 bases and J by 3 bases, with 20 bases between. Germline V CDR1 and CDR2: LNHDA, SQIVND (reference sequence). The CDR3 is CASAPGPAIYTGELFF. In nucleotides, the CDR3 is TGTGCCAGCGCTCCGGGTCCCGCAATATACACCGGGGAGCTGTTTTTT.

This clonotype has more than one count but fewer than ten. The chain has TRBV5-1 and TRBJ1-2; 10 nucleotides line up with TRBD1. The V gene's germline CDR1 is SGHRS and CDR2 YFSETQ. The trim removed 6 bases at V and 8 bases at J, leaving 10 bases unmatched. This CDR3 has 14 amino acids. The CDR3 DNA reads as TGCGCCAGCACCTCGGACAGGGGGGGATCCGGCTACACCTTC. Its protein is CASTSDRGGSGYTF. The whole variable domain, remainder taken from reference TRBV5-1 and TRBJ1-2, is KAGVTQTPRYLIKTRGQQVTLSCSPISGHRSVSWYQQTPGQGLQFLFEYFSETQRNKGNFPGRFSGRQFSNSRSEMNVSTLELGDSALYLCASTSDRGGSGYTFGSGTRLTVV.

This clonotype was counted a few times. The genes are TRBV12-3 or TRBV12-4 and TRBJ2-4; D is tentatively TRBD1 or TRBD2 (5 bases each). The CDR3 has 14 amino acids. V was clipped by 7 bases and J by 6 bases, with 16 bases between them. CDR3 bases: TGTGCCAGCACTCCGGGCCCCGGGACAAACATTCAGTACTTC. Protein: CASTPGPGTNIQYF.

This clonotype was seen ten or more times. The chain uses TRBV19 and TRBJ2-7; 9 bases are shared with TRBD1. This CDR3 has 17 amino acids. Germline V gene sequence: CDR1 LNHDA, CDR2 SQIVND (reference sequence). Germline trimming cut 4 bases from V and 3 bases from J; bases unmatched to any gene: 13. CDR3 loop: CASSNPRGTGRVYEQYF. CDR3 in DNA: TGTGCCAGTAGTAACCCGCGTGGGACAGGGCGCGTCTACGAGCAGTACTTC.

V is TRBV29-1 and J is TRBJ2-1; perhaps TRBD1 as D (6 bases). CDR3 size: 15 residues. Trimming removed 1 base from V and 0 bases from J, with 10 bases in between. The germline V gene has CDR1 SQVTM and CDR2 ANQGSEA. The CDR3 coding sequence is TGCAGCGTTGAAGCAGGGGTCCGCTCCTACAATGAGCAGTTCTTC. Amino acids: CSVEAGVRSYNEQFF.